This T cell receptor (beta chain) originates from a study of blood T cell repertoires in COVID-19. Authors' methods: Estimates of nucleated cell counts were drawn from the amplification of reference gene primers. Some clones are missing from TCRdb's copy, which holds only in-frame ones; the method was immunoSEQ multiplex PCR. The D gene and trimming were derived from the DNA, and the V and J assignments and clone size from that table. Of 300,000 to 400,000 clones listed, 85% are singletons. Those designated as exposed participants met a COVID-19 case within 2 weeks before study entry. Germline lookup yields CDR1 SEHNR and CDR2 FQNEAQ (reference sequence). The V end was cut by 5 bases, the J end by 9 bases, with 7 bases between. This CDR3 has 10 residues.

The receptor was isolated from a woman aged 25-40 years who had been exposed to COVID-19. J is TRBJ2-5 and V is TRBV7-9; weak D call: TRBD2 (5 bases). Sample: PBMCs or T cells enriched from blood (not recorded which). The CDR3 sequence: CASSPGAQYF. The CDR3 coding sequence is TGTGCCAGCAGCCCCGGGGCCCAGTACTTC.